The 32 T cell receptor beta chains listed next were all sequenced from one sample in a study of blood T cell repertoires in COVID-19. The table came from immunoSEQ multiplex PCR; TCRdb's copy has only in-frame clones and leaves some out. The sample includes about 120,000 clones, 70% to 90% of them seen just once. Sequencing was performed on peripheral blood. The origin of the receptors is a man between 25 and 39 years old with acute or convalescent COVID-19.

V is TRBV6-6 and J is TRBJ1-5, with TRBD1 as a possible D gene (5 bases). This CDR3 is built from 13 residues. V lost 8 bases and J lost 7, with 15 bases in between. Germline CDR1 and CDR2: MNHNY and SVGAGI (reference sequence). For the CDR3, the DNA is TGTGCCAGCGGAGTTTTGGGGCAACAGCCCCAGCATTTT. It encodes CASGVLGQQPQHF.

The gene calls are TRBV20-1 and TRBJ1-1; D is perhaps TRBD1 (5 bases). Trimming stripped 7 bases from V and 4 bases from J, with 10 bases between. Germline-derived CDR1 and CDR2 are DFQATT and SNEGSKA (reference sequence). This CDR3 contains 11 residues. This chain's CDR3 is CSVRGSTEAFF. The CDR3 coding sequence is TGCAGTGTTCGGGGGAGCACTGAAGCTTTCTTT.

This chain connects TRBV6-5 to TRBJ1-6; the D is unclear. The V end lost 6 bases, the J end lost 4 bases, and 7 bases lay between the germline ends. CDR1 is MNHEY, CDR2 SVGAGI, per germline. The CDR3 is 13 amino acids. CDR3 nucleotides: TGTGCCAGCAGAGAGACTTATAATTCACCCCTCCACTTT. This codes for CASRETYNSPLHF.

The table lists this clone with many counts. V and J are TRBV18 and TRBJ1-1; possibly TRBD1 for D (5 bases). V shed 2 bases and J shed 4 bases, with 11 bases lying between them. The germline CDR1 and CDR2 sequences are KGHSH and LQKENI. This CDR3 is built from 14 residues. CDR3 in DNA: TGTGCCAGCTCACCAACGGGGGTTGGCACTGAAGCTTTCTTT. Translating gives CASSPTGVGTEAFF.

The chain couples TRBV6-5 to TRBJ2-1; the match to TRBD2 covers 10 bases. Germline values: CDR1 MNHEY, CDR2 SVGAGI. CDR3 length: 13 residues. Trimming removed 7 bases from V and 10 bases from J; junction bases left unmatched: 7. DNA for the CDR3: TGTGCCAGCACAAAGCGGGGGGGCGTGGAGCAGTTCTTC. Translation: CASTKRGGVEQFF.

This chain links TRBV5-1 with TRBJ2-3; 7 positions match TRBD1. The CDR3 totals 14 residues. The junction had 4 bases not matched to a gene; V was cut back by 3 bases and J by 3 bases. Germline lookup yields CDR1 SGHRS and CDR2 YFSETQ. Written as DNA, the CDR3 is TGCGCCAGCAGCTGGGGACAGTTGACAGATACGCAGTATTTT. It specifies CASSWGQLTDTQYF.

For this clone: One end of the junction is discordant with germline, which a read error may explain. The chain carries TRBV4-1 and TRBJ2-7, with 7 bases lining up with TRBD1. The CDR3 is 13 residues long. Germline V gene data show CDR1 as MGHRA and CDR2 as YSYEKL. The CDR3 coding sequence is TGCGCCAGCAGCCACATGACAGGGAACCTCATAGAGTTC. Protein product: CASSHMTGNLIEF.

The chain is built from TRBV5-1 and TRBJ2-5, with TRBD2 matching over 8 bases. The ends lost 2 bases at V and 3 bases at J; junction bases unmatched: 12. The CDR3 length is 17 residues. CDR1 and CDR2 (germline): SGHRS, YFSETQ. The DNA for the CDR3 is TGCGCCAGCAGCTTCTATCCTCAGGGTAGCGGGGAAGAGACCCAGTACTTC. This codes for CASSFYPQGSGEETQYF.

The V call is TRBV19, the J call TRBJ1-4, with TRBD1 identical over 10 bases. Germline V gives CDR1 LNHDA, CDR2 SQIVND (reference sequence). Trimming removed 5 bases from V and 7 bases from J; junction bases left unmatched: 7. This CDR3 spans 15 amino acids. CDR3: CASSDPDRGLEKLFF. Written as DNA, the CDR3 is TGTGCCAGTAGTGACCCTGACAGGGGGCTTGAAAAACTGTTTTTT.

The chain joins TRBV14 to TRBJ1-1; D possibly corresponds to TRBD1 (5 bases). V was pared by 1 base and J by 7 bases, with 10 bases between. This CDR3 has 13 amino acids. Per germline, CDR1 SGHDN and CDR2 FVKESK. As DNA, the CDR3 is TGTGCCAGCAGCCAAGGCAGGGCCGTTGAAGCTTTCTTT. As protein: CASSQGRAVEAFF.

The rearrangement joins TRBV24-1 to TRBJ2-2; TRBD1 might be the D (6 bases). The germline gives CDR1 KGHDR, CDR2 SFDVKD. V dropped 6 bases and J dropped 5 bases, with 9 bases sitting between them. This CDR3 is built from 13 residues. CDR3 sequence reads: CATSPRGTGELFF. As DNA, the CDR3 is TGTGCCACCAGTCCCAGGGGTACCGGGGAGCTGTTTTTT.

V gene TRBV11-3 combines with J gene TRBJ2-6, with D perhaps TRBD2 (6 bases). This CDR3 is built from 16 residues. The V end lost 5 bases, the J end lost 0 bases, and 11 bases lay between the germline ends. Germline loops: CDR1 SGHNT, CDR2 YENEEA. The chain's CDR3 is CASSVGLASGANVLTF. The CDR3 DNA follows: TGTGCCAGCAGCGTGGGACTGGCCTCTGGGGCCAACGTCCTGACTTTC.

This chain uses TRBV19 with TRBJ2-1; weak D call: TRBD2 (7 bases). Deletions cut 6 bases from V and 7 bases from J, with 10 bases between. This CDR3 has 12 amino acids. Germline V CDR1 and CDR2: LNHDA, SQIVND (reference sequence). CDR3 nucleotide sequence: TGTGCCAGTAGCGGGGGGCTGAATGAGCAGTTCTTC. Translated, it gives CASSGGLNEQFF.

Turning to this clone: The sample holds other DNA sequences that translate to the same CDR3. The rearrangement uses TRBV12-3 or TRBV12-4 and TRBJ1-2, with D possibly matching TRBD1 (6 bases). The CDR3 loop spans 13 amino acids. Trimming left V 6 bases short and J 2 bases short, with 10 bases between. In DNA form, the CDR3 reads TGTGCCAGCAGCCCTCAGGGGAACTATGGCTACACCTTC. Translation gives CASSPQGNYGYTF.

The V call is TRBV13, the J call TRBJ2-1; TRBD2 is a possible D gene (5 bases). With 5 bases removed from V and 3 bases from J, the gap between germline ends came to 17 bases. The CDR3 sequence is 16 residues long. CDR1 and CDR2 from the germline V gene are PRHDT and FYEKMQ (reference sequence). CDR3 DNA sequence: TGTGCCAGCAGCGAGGGTGGAAGGATGTACTACAATGAGCAGTTCTTC. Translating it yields CASSEGGRMYYNEQFF.

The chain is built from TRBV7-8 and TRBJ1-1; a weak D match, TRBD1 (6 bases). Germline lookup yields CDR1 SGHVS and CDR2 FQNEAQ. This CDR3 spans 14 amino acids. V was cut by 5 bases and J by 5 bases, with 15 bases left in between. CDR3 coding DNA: TGTGCCAGCAGCGCACAGGGCCCGAGGACTGAAGCTTTCTTT. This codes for CASSAQGPRTEAFF.

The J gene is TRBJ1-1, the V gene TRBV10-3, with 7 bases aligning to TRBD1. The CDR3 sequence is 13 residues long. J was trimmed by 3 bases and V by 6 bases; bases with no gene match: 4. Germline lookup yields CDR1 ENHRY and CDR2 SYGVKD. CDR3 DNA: TGTGCCATCAGCGACAGGGCGCACACTGAAGCTTTCTTT. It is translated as CAISDRAHTEAFF.

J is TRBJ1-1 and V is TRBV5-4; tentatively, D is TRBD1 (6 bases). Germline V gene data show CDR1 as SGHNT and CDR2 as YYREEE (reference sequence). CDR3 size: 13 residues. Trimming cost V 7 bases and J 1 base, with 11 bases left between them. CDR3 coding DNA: TGTGCCAGCGGGACACAGGCGAACACTGAAGCTTTCTTT. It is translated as CASGTQANTEAFF.

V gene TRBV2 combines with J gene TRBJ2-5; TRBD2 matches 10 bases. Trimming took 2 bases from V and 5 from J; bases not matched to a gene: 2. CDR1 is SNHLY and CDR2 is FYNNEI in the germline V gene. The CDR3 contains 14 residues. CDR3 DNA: TGTGCCAGCAGTGAACCGGGACTAGCGGAGACCCAGTACTTC. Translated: CASSEPGLAETQYF.

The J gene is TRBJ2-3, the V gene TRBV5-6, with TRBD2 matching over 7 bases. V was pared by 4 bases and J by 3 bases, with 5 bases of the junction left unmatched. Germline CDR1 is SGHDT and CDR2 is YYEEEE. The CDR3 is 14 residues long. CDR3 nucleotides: TGTGCCAGCAGCAGAGCCGGGGGGACAGATACGCAGTATTTT. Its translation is CASSRAGGTDTQYF.

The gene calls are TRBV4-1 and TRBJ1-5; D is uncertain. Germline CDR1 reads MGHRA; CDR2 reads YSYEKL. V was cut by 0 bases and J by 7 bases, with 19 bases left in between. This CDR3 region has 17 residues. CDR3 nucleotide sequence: TGCGCCAGCAGCCAAGAACCTGTTCCCCCGCGCGCGCAGCCCCAGCATTTT. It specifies CASSQEPVPPRAQPQHF.

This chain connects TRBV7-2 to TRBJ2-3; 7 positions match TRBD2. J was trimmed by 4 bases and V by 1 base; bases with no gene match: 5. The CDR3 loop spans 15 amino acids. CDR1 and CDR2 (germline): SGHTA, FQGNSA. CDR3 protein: CASSLVGSGADTQYF. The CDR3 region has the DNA TGTGCCAGCAGCTTAGTAGGCAGCGGGGCAGATACGCAGTATTTT. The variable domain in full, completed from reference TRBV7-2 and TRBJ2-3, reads GAGVSQSPSNKVTEKGKDVELRCDPISGHTALYWYRQSLGQGLEFLIYFQGNSAPDKSGLPSDRFSAERTGGSVSTLTIQRTQQEDSAVYLCASSLVGSGADTQYFGPGTRLTVL.

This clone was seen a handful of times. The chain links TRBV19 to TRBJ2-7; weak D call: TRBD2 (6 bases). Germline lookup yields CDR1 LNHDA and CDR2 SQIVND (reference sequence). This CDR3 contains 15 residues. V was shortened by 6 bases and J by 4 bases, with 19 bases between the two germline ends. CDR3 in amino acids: CASRGGGSGAYEQYF. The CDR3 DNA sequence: TGTGCCAGTAGGGGTGGGGGGTCAGGTGCGTACGAGCAGTACTTC.

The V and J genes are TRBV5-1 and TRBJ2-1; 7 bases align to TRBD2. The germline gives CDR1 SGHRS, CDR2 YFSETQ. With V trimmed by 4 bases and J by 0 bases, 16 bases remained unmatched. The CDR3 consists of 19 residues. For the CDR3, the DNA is TGCGCCAGCAGCCTGGTTGGGGTAGCGGGTACTAGCTCCTACAATGAGCAGTTCTTC. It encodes CASSLVGVAGTSSYNEQFF.

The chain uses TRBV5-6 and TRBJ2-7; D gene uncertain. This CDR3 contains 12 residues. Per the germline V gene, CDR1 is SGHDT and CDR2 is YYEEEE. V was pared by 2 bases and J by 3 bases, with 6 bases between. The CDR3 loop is CASSLQYYEQYF. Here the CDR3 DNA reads TGTGCCAGCAGCTTACAATACTACGAGCAGTACTTC.

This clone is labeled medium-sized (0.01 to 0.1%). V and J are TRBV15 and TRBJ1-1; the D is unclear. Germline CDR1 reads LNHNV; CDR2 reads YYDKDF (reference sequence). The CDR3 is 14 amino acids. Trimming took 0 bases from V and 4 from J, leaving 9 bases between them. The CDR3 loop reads CATSRDTESTEAFF. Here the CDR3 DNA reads TGTGCCACCAGCAGAGATACTGAGTCCACTGAAGCTTTCTTT.

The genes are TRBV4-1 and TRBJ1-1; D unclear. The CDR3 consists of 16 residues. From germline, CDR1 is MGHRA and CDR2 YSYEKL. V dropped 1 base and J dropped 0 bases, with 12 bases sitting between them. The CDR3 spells CASSQGSGFMNTEAFF. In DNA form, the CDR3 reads TGCGCCAGCAGCCAAGGATCCGGGTTCATGAACACTGAAGCTTTCTTT.

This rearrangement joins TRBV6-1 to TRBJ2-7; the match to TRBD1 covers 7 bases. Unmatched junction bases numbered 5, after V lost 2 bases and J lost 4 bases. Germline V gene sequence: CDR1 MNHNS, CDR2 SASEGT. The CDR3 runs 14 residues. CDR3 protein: CASSENGDSYEQYV. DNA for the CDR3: TGTGCCAGCAGTGAAAACGGGGACAGTTACGAGCAGTACGTC.

The CDR3 DNA sequence: TGTGCCAGCAGTAGGGGGACGTCCTACGAGCAGTACTTC. Translation: CASSRGTSYEQYF. The chain combines TRBV6-6 with TRBJ2-7, with D perhaps TRBD1 (6 bases). This CDR3 region has 13 residues. In germline, CDR1 is MNHNY, CDR2 SVGAGI (reference sequence). V lost 5 bases and J lost 1, with 9 bases in between.

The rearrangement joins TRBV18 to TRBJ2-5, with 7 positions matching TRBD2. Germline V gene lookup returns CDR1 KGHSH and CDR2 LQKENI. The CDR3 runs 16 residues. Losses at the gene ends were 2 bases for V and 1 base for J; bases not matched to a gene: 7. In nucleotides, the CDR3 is TGTGCCAGCTCACCAGTTTGGCGGGGGACCCAAGAGACCCAGTACTTC. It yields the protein CASSPVWRGTQETQYF.

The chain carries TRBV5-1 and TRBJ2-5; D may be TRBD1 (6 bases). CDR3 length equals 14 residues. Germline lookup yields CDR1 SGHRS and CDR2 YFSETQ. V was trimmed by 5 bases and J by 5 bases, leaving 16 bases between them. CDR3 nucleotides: TGCGCCAGCAGGACCGGGACATATAAGGAGACCCAGTACTTC. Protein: CASRTGTYKETQYF.

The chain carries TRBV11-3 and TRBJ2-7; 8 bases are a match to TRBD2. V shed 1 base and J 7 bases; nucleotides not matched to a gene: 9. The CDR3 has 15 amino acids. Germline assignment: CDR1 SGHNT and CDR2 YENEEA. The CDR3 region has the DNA TGTGCCAGCAGCTTAGCCGTTAAGCGGGAGTGGGAGCAGTACGTC. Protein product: CASSLAVKREWEQYV.